This record looks at one T cell receptor (beta chain) sequence and its context. The germline V and J ends were trimmed by 0 bases and 9 bases, with 10 bases remaining between them. Germline loops: CDR1 SGDLS, CDR2 YYNGEE. This CDR3 comprises 13 residues. The data were obtained in a study of CD8 T cells in Susac syndrome. The RNA, about 0.45 to 1 ug, was put through reverse transcription using random hexamers. A single record per CDR3 protein comes from TCRdb applying MiXCR to the immunoSEQ multiplex PCR reads. Here the sample spans about 140,000 distinct CDR3 sequences, approximately 95% being singletons.

Sequences were obtained from CD4+ T cells from PBMCs. This clonotype was obtained from a human donor with Susac syndrome. This chain joins TRBV9 and TRBJ2-1; D gene ambiguous. This CDR3 reads CASSVVELGEQFF. CDR3 DNA: TGTGCCAGCAGCGTAGTTGAGCTGGGTGAGCAGTTCTTC.